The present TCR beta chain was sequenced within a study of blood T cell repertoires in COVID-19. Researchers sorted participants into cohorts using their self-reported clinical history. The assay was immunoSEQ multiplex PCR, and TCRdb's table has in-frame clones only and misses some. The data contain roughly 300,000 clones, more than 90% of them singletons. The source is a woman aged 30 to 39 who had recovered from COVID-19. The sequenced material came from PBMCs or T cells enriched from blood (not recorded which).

The CDR3 sequence is CASSLVKTDSPLHF. The CDR3 DNA sequence: TGTGCCAGCAGTTTAGTCAAGACTGATTCACCCCTCCACTTT. The chain is built from TRBV27 and TRBJ1-6; no clear D. The CDR3 consists of 14 residues. CDR1 is MNHEY, CDR2 SMNVEV, per germline (reference sequence). Trimming removed 2 bases at V and 8 bases at J, with 10 bases between.